This record covers a single T cell receptor (beta chain). Using ten immunoSEQ deep assay plates, investigators sequenced unsorted PBMC DNA. Using immunoSEQ multiplex PCR, the repertoire was profiled, and TCRdb retains in-frame clones only, with some absent. The table includes about 480,000 clones, less than 85% detected once. V lost 8 bases and J lost 0, with 17 bases in between. Per the germline V gene, CDR1 is MDHEN and CDR2 is SYDVKM. This CDR3 has 15 residues. These data belong to a study of shared clonotypes between healthy human individuals. The specimen sequenced was PBMCs. The TCR comes from a middle-aged woman in good health. Some clones in this sample may be carry-over from other donors' samples. The V and J genes are TRBV28 and TRBJ2-7; possibly TRBD1 for D (6 bases). This chain's CDR3 is CASGSVGDNSYEQYF. The CDR3 bases are TGTGCCAGCGGAAGTGTGGGGGACAACTCCTACGAGCAGTACTTC.